This TCR beta chain was captured in a study of cytomegalovirus exposure and HLA in healthy donors. Study in general: Of 300 to 450 genotyped donors, 65% to 85% clustered with self-reported Caucasian donors. Notes on the study in general: The study assumed roughly uniform donor sequencing depth for presence/absence analyses. Later analysis placed DRB1 highest and HLA-C lowest in TCR association rates, which differed by HLA locus.

The CDR3 is 18 residues long. CDR1 and CDR2 (germline): SGHDN, FVKESK. V gave up 4 bases and J gave up 3 bases; unmatched junction bases: 15. 13 Jbeta primers and 60 Vbeta primers were used for the PCR. Produced via immunoSEQ multiplex PCR; TCRdb's table is partial and in-frame only. The profile covers approximately 130,000 clones, with about 74% appearing a single time and around 3.5% taken by the ten largest. About this clone itself: The target antigen is unknown.

The chain uses TRBV14 and TRBJ2-7, with 10 bases matching TRBD2. Sequenced: PBMCs. This TCR was recovered from a man aged 25-45 years in good health and CMV-seronegative. The CDR3 reads CASSRNGASGGLNYEQYF. CDR3 coding DNA: TGTGCCAGCAGCCGCAACGGGGCTAGCGGGGGCCTGAACTACGAGCAGTACTTC. Complete variable domain (other parts from reference TRBV14 and TRBJ2-7): EAGVTQFPSHSVIEKGQTVTLRCDPISGHDNLYWYRRVMGKEIKFLLHFVKESKQDESGMPNNRFLAERTGGTYSTLKVQPAELEDSGVYFCASSRNGASGGLNYEQYFGPGTRLTVT.